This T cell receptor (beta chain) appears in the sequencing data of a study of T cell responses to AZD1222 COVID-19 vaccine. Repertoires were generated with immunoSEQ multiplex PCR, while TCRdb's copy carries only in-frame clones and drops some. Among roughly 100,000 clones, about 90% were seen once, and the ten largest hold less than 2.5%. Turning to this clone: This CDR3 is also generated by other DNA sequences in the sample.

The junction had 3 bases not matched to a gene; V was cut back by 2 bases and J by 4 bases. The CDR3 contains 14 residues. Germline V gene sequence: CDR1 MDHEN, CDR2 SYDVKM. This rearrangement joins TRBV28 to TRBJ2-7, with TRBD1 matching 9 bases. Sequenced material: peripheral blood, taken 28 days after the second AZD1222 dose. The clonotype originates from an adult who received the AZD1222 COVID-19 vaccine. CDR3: CASSLGGTGYEQYF. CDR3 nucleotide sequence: TGTGCCAGCAGTTTAGGGGGGACAGGGTACGAGCAGTACTTC.